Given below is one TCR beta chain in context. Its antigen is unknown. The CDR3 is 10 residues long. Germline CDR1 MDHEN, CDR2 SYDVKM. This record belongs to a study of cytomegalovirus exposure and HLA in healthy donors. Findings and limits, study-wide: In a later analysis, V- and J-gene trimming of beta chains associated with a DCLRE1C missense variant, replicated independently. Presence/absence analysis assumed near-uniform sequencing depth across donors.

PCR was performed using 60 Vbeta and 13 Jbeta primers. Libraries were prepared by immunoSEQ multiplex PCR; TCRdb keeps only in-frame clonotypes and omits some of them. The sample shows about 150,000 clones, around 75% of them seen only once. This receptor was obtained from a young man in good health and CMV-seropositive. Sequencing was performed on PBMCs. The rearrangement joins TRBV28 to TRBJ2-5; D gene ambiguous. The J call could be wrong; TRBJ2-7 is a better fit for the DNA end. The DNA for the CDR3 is TGTGCCAGCAGTTTCAACGAGCAGTACTTC. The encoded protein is CASSFNEQYF.